This TCR beta chain was identified during a study of identical twins. This clonotype was found a few times. Antigen specificity is unknown. General observations from the study: For cord blood, abundant beta clonotypes had fewer insertions, unlike memory repertoires, which showed none.

Germline lookup yields CDR1 SGHTA and CDR2 FQGNSA. The V and J ends lost 5 bases and 8 bases, in that order; junction bases with no gene match: 8. CDR3 length: 13 residues. A universal primer site was added by template switching, and unique molecular identifiers were carried by the cDNA. Via MiXCR, TCRdb re-called the 5' RACE reads, giving one row per CDR3 protein. Here the sample spans fewer than 350,000 distinct CDR3 sequences, about 8.1% being singletons. No donor was unhealthy or non-Caucasian. These data also featured in a second study, about yellow fever vaccine responses in identical twins.

The origin of this receptor is a young woman in good health. V is TRBV7-2 and J is TRBJ1-2; 7 nucleotides agree with TRBD1. Sample: memory (CD45RO+) T cells sorted from blood. The CDR3 is CASSPPQGRGYTF. CDR3 in DNA: TGTGCCAGCAGCCCCCCACAGGGGCGGGGCTACACCTTC. The variable domain in full, completed from reference TRBV7-2 and TRBJ1-2, reads GAGVSQSPSNKVTEKGKDVELRCDPISGHTALYWYRQSLGQGLEFLIYFQGNSAPDKSGLPSDRFSAERTGGSVSTLTIQRTQQEDSAVYLCASSPPQGRGYTFGSGTRLTVV.